A selection of T cell receptor beta chains follows, all from one sample in a study of regulatory T cells in long-lasting Graves disease. TCRdb reprocessed the multiplex PCR reads via MiXCR and lists one record per CDR3 protein. This table holds 620,000 or so distinct CDR3 sequences, around 17% found once. These same data were also listed under a study on T cells in Graves' hyperthyroidism and ophthalmopathy.

The input for sequencing was peripheral blood mononuclear cells (PBMCs), taken at new diagnosis, from a patient treated with antithyroid drugs. These receptors were taken from a woman in her twenties or thirties with Graves disease. Each CDR3 is given with its conserved first and last residue. Fields, in order: clone size, V gene, D gene, J gene, CDR3 protein, CDR3 DNA. D genes are given only for firm matches. Only some rows state a clone size, as once, few, many or a class for expanded clones.

.	TRBV20-1	.	TRBJ2-3	CSARGDVTPREYF	TGCAGTGCAAGGGGGGACGTCACCCCTAGAGAGTACTTC
few	TRBV11-2	TRBD1	TRBJ2-3	CASSLGQDADTQYF	TGTGCCAGCAGCTTGGGACAGGACGCAGATACGCAGTATTTT
many	TRBV7-6	.	TRBJ2-1	CASSTSYNEQFF	TGTGCCAGCAGTACGTCCTACAATGAGCAGTTCTTC
many	TRBV2	.	TRBJ1-4	CASKRRDMGNEKLFF	TGTGCCAGCAAAAGGCGTGACATGGGGAATGAAAAACTGTTTTTT
many	TRBV28	TRBD2	TRBJ2-1	CASSSGVAGGKFF	TGTGCCAGCAGTTCGGGCGTGGCGGGGGGGAAGTTCTTC
many	TRBV2	.	TRBJ2-3	CASSRESTDTQYF	TGTGCCAGCTCCCGGGAAAGCACAGATACGCAGTATTTT
many	TRBV28	TRBD1	TRBJ1-5	CASGPGQSRVFVQPQHF	TGTGCCAGCGGACCGGGACAGTCACGGGTATTTGTCCAGCCCCAGCATTTT
few	TRBV29-1	.	TRBJ2-5	CSGLKETQYF	TGCAGCGGCCTGAAAGAGACCCAGTACTTC
many	TRBV12-3/TRBV12-4	.	TRBJ2-3	CASSLSRSATYF	TGTGCCAGCAGTTTATCGAGGAGCGCTACGTATTTT
few	TRBV29-1	.	TRBJ1-1	CSVDGGYTEAFF	TGCAGCGTTGACGGGGGGTACACTGAAGCTTTCTTT